One and the same sample provided the 14 T cell receptor beta chains below, sequenced in a study of T cells after yellow fever vaccination. TCRdb independently ran MiXCR on the 5' RACE reads; one entry per CDR3 protein. The table records 200,000 to 300,000 distinct CDR3 sequences, 13% of them present only once. This specimen was CD4+ T cells sorted from PBMCs, taken 45 days after the yellow fever booster vaccination. These receptor sequences come from a man aged 25 to 40 who received the YFV17D yellow fever vaccine.

This chain links TRBV5-5 with TRBJ1-2; D might be TRBD1 (5 bases). V was shortened by 3 bases and J by 7 bases, with 13 bases between the two germline ends. CDR1 SGHKS and CDR2 YYEKEE come from the germline V gene (reference sequence). This CDR3 is 13 amino acids long. The CDR3 nucleotides read TGTGCCAGCAGCTCCCACAGGAAGGTTGGCTACACCTTC. Translating it yields CASSSHRKVGYTF.

The chain is built from TRBV7-9 and TRBJ2-5, with 7 bases lining up with TRBD2. This CDR3 region has 16 residues. The ends lost 1 base at V and 1 base at J; junction bases unmatched: 6. Germline lookup yields CDR1 SEHNR and CDR2 FQNEAQ (reference sequence). The CDR3 loop reads CASSLGGGSPQETQYF. In DNA form, the CDR3 reads TGTGCCAGCAGCTTAGGGGGCGGGAGTCCCCAAGAGACCCAGTACTTC.

This clonotype showed up just a few times. The chain couples TRBV6-5 to TRBJ2-5, with 13 nucleotides matching TRBD2. There are 16 residues in the CDR3. The V gene's germline CDR1 is MNHEY and CDR2 SVGAGI. After removal of 2 bases from V and 3 bases from J, the junction contained 3 bases not matched to a gene. The DNA of the CDR3 is TGTGCCAGCAGTTACCCCGGACTAGCGGGGGAAGAGACCCAGTACTTC. It codes for CASSYPGLAGEETQYF.

V and J are TRBV20-1 and TRBJ2-5; a possible D gene is TRBD1 (6 bases). CDR3 size: 14 residues. CDR1 and CDR2 (germline): DFQATT, SNEGSKA (reference sequence). Trimming removed 4 bases from V and 2 bases from J, with 14 bases in between. CDR3 amino acids: CSAIVRGSQETQYF. CDR3 DNA sequence: TGCAGTGCTATCGTGAGGGGGAGTCAAGAGACCCAGTACTTC.

This clonotype was counted once. This chain connects TRBV6-5 to TRBJ2-1, with 9 bases aligning to TRBD2. Trimming cost V 4 bases and J 2 bases; bases outside gene matches: 9. CDR1 MNHEY and CDR2 SVGAGI come from the germline V gene. The CDR3 covers 17 residues. CDR3: CASSSAVAGVTYNEQFF. CDR3 nucleotides: TGTGCCAGCAGTTCCGCCGTAGCGGGAGTTACCTACAATGAGCAGTTCTTC.

The chain links TRBV20-1 to TRBJ2-3; TRBD2 matches at 14 bases. CDR3 length equals 17 residues. Germline V CDR1 and CDR2: DFQATT, SNEGSKA (reference sequence). J was trimmed by 4 bases and V by 5 bases; bases with no gene match: 11. The chain's CDR3 is CSARLAGTSGSADTQYF. The CDR3 DNA follows: TGCAGTGCTCGATTAGCCGGGACTAGCGGGAGCGCAGATACGCAGTATTTT.

This clonotype was counted only a few times. The CDR3 protein is CSARVRGEQFF. The CDR3 DNA is TGCAGTGCCAGGGTTCGGGGTGAGCAGTTCTTC. V gene TRBV20-1 combines with J gene TRBJ2-1; D is tentatively TRBD1 or TRBD2 (5 bases each). V was cut by 6 bases and J by 9 bases, with 12 bases left in between. Germline V lookup: CDR1 DFQATT, CDR2 SNEGSKA (reference sequence). This CDR3 comprises 11 residues.

This clonotype was recorded a few times. V gene TRBV10-3 combines with J gene TRBJ2-5; D is possibly TRBD2 (6 bases). The germline V gene has CDR1 ENHRY and CDR2 SYGVKD. Trimming stripped 3 bases from V and 2 bases from J, with 10 bases between. The CDR3 runs to 14 residues. CDR3 amino acids: CAISENAGQETQYF. CDR3 nucleotide sequence: TGTGCCATCAGTGAAAATGCGGGACAAGAGACCCAGTACTTC.

The chain's CDR3 is CASSLVWEHTDTQYF. In nucleotides, the CDR3 is TGTGCCAGCAGCTTGGTCTGGGAACACACAGATACGCAGTATTTT. V and J are TRBV5-6 and TRBJ2-3, with D uncertain. Trimming cost V 0 bases and J 2 bases, with 10 bases left between them. This CDR3 spans 15 amino acids. Germline V gene lookup returns CDR1 SGHDT and CDR2 YYEEEE.

This clonotype has ten or more counts. The V call is TRBV14, the J call TRBJ2-1, with D possibly TRBD1 on 5 matching bases. The CDR3 has 16 amino acids. Germline V CDR1 and CDR2: SGHDN, FVKESK. The V and J ends lost 0 bases and 11 bases respectively, with 20 bases between them. The CDR3 nucleotides are TGTGCCAGCAGCCAAGATAGGGCAGGGCCCGCGAATCAGCAGTTCTTC. It yields the protein CASSQDRAGPANQQFF.

V is TRBV29-1 and J is TRBJ2-3, with D tentatively TRBD2 (6 bases). The CDR3 runs to 16 residues. The germline CDR1 and CDR2 sequences are SQVTM and ANQGSEA. Trimming pared 0 bases from V and 0 bases from J, leaving 13 bases between. In DNA, the CDR3 is TGCAGCGTTGAAGATCAGAAGGGGAGGAGCACAGATACGCAGTATTTT. It codes for CSVEDQKGRSTDTQYF.

This clonotype was seen a few times. This chain joins TRBV6-5 and TRBJ1-2; D gene ambiguous. V was pared by 2 bases and J by 3 bases, with 16 bases between. This CDR3 is 16 amino acids long. CDR1 is MNHEY and CDR2 is SVGAGI in the germline V gene. CDR3 protein: CASSYLTRAQDYGYTF. DNA for the CDR3: TGTGCCAGCAGTTACCTTACCCGCGCGCAGGACTATGGCTACACCTTC.

The V gene is TRBV24-1, the J gene TRBJ2-5; the match to TRBD1 covers 12 bases. V lost 4 bases to trimming and J lost 5 bases; unmatched junction nucleotides: 7. The CDR3 is 16 residues long. Germline CDR1 and CDR2: KGHDR and SFDVKD. This CDR3 is CATSDSGTGGAETQYF. The CDR3 bases are TGTGCCACCAGTGACTCCGGGACAGGGGGCGCGGAGACCCAGTACTTC.

The gene calls are TRBV19 and TRBJ2-1; TRBD2 matches at 7 bases. J lost 3 bases, V lost 3 bases, and 8 bases had no gene match. This CDR3 is 16 amino acids long. The V gene's germline CDR1 is LNHDA and CDR2 SQIVND (reference sequence). CDR3 protein: CASSIATSDIYNEQFF. CDR3 sequence (DNA): TGTGCCAGTAGTATTGCCACTAGCGACATCTACAATGAGCAGTTCTTC.